Presented here are 19 T cell receptor beta chains from one specimen sequenced in a study of T cells after posttransplantation cyclophosphamide. TCRdb's copy holds only in-frame clones and misses some; the assay was immunoSEQ multiplex PCR. The sample shows 40,000 to 45,000 clones, none of them appearing just once. The sample consisted of PBMCs. Receptor source: a man aged 40-50 years in good health, CMV-negative, and a related stem cell transplant donor.

This clone was recorded at least ten times. The chain links TRBV14 to TRBJ1-2; D gene ambiguous. V lost 0 bases, J lost 4 bases, and 12 bases lay in between. In germline, CDR1 is SGHDN, CDR2 FVKESK. This CDR3 is built from 15 residues. DNA for the CDR3: TGTGCCAGCAGCCAAGATCTAGACCCGGGCTATGGCTACACCTTC. This codes for CASSQDLDPGYGYTF.

This clone came up many times. The chain joins TRBV4-2 to TRBJ1-2; D not certain. Germline assignment: CDR1 LGHNA and CDR2 YNFKEQ. The CDR3 consists of 13 residues. V lost 5 bases, J lost 2 bases, and 9 bases lay in between. CDR3: CASSYGSNYGYTF. CDR3 nucleotide sequence: TGTGCCAGCAGCTACGGGTCCAACTATGGCTACACCTTC.

Many counts were recorded for this clone. Other DNA sequences from this sample encode an identical CDR3 as well. The DNA for the CDR3 is TGTGCCAGCAGCTGGGGACAGGTGGGATCTATTGGCTACACCTTC. As protein: CASSWGQVGSIGYTF. The chain couples TRBV5-4 to TRBJ1-2; 8 nucleotides match TRBD1. With 3 bases clipped from V and 7 bases from J, the junction kept 11 bases outside the gene matches. Germline CDR1 SGHNT, CDR2 YYREEE (reference sequence). There are 15 residues in the CDR3. The entire variable domain, with the rest obtained from reference TRBV5-4 and TRBJ1-2, is as follows: ETGVTQSPTHLIKTRGQQVTLRCSSQSGHNTVSWYQQALGQGPQFIFQYYREEENGRGNFPPRFSGLQFPNYSSELNVNALELDDSALYLCASSWGQVGSIGYTFGSGTRLTVV.

In its sample, this clone was seen many times. The genes are TRBV19 and TRBJ2-2, with TRBD1 as a possible D gene (6 bases). This CDR3 has 16 residues. Between the trimmed V and J ends, which lost 2 bases and 1 base, there was a span of 11 bases. CDR1 and CDR2 from the germline V gene are LNHDA and SQIVND (reference sequence). The CDR3 here is CASSIPTGLNTGELFF. Here the CDR3 DNA reads TGTGCCAGTAGTATACCAACAGGGCTGAACACCGGGGAGCTGTTTTTT. Full variable domain (missing parts from reference TRBV19 and TRBJ2-2): DGGITQSPKYLFRKEGQNVTLSCEQNLNHDAMYWYRQDPGQGLRLIYYSQIVNDFQKGDIAEGYSVSREKKESFPLTVTSAQKNPTAFYLCASSIPTGLNTGELFFGEGSRLTVL.

The sample holds many counts of this clone. This chain uses TRBV6-1 with TRBJ1-2; tentatively, D is TRBD1 (6 bases). Trimming cost V 6 bases and J 5 bases, with 16 bases left between them. Germline V gene sequence: CDR1 MNHNS, CDR2 SASEGT. This CDR3 region has 14 residues. The CDR3 region has the DNA TGTGCCAGCAGCCCTGACAGGATAATGTATGGCTACACCTTC. Its protein product is CASSPDRIMYGYTF.

This clone was observed at least ten times. This chain joins TRBV10-1 and TRBJ2-7, with D maybe TRBD2 (5 bases). CDR1 and CDR2 (germline): WNHNN, SYGVQD (reference sequence). This CDR3 is built from 12 residues. The germline V and J ends were trimmed by 2 bases and 6 bases, with 8 bases remaining between them. The CDR3 region is CASSERSGEQYF. The CDR3 nucleotides are TGCGCCAGCAGTGAGCGGAGCGGCGAGCAGTACTTC.

There are many counts of this clone. The chain is built from TRBV6-1 and TRBJ1-1; the match to TRBD1 covers 7 bases. Germline V CDR1 and CDR2: MNHNS, SASEGT. The CDR3 spans 15 residues. V shed 5 bases, J shed 2 bases, and the junction held 8 bases outside the gene matches. CDR3 DNA: TGTGCCAGCAGTATGCGGACAGGACCTAACACTGAAGCTTTCTTT. It translates to CASSMRTGPNTEAFF.

This clone was recorded many times. The chain joins TRBV14 to TRBJ1-1; D may be TRBD1 (5 bases). Germline assignment: CDR1 SGHDN and CDR2 FVKESK. Trimming pared 1 base from V and 1 base from J, leaving 13 bases between. The CDR3 is 16 residues long. CDR3 sequence reads: CASSQGTLLQNTEAFF. DNA of the CDR3: TGTGCCAGCAGCCAAGGGACACTCCTACAGAACACTGAAGCTTTCTTT.

At least ten counts were recorded for this clone. The chain couples TRBV18 to TRBJ2-7, with 8 nucleotides matching TRBD2. Germline-derived CDR1 and CDR2 are KGHSH and LQKENI. V trimming: 8 bases; J trimming: 3 bases; junction bases outside the gene matches: 6. The CDR3 has 13 amino acids. As DNA, the CDR3 is TGTGCCAGCCACTTTAGCGGGGACTACGAGCAGTACTTC. It is translated as CASHFSGDYEQYF.

Many counts were recorded for this clone. The chain recombines TRBV14 with TRBJ1-1; 10 bases match TRBD1. This CDR3 comprises 15 residues. Germline CDR1 SGHDN, CDR2 FVKESK. Unmatched junction bases numbered 3, after V lost 4 bases and J lost 1 base. The CDR3 sequence is CASSLTGGGNTEAFF. In DNA, the CDR3 is TGTGCCAGCAGCCTGACAGGGGGCGGGAACACTGAAGCTTTCTTT.

The genes are TRBV30 and TRBJ1-1; TRBD1 matches at 7 bases. The length of the CDR3 is 15 residues. Germline lookup yields CDR1 GTSNPN and CDR2 SVGIG (reference sequence). V lost 0 bases and J lost 11; bases outside the gene matches: 15. The CDR3 DNA follows: TGTGCCTGGAGTGTCGCGACAGGGCAAGCACACCGGGCTTTCTTT. It specifies CAWSVATGQAHRAFF.

This clone was detected many times. The rearrangement joins TRBV5-6 to TRBJ2-2; D is unclear. This CDR3 has 12 amino acids. Per germline, CDR1 SGHDT and CDR2 YYEEEE. The germline V and J ends were trimmed by 5 bases and 5 bases, with 7 bases remaining between them. This CDR3 is CASSSLTGELFF. The CDR3 DNA is TGTGCCAGCAGTTCCTTGACCGGGGAGCTGTTTTTT.

This clone was recorded at least ten times. The J gene is TRBJ1-3, the V gene TRBV18; D ambiguous. Germline assignment: CDR1 KGHSH and CDR2 LQKENI. Between the trimmed V and J ends, which lost 2 bases and 4 bases, there was a span of 12 bases. There are 15 residues in the CDR3. This CDR3 reads CASSPADASGNTIYF. The CDR3 DNA follows: TGTGCCAGCTCACCAGCAGATGCCTCAGGAAACACCATATATTTT.

This sequence joins TRBV11-2 and TRBJ2-2; D is possibly TRBD1 (7 bases). CDR3 size: 15 residues. V was pared by 3 bases and J by 5 bases, with 13 bases between. Germline CDR1 SGHAT, CDR2 FQNNGV. The CDR3 region is CASSFLRGRTGELFF. CDR3 bases: TGTGCCAGCAGCTTTCTCAGGGGGAGGACCGGGGAGCTGTTTTTT.

This sequence joins TRBV6-5 and TRBJ1-1, with TRBD1 identical over 7 bases. After removal of 5 bases from V and 4 bases from J, the junction contained 7 bases not matched to a gene. Germline V CDR1 and CDR2: MNHEY, SVGAGI. The CDR3 sequence is 14 residues long. The CDR3 bases are TGTGCCAGCAGTCCGGGACAGAAATCCACTGAAGCTTTCTTT. Protein product: CASSPGQKSTEAFF.

There are many counts of this clone. This chain links TRBV19 with TRBJ1-2; D may be TRBD1 (6 bases). Germline assignment: CDR1 LNHDA and CDR2 SQIVND (reference sequence). V was shortened by 5 bases and J by 4 bases, with 17 bases between the two germline ends. CDR3 size: 15 residues. CDR3 coding DNA: TGTGCCAGTAGTTCAGGACAGAACCCACCCTATGGCTACACCTTC. Its translation is CASSSGQNPPYGYTF.

This clone was counted many times. The V call is TRBV10-2, the J call TRBJ1-2; the match to TRBD1 covers 7 bases. The CDR3 spans 14 residues. The V gene end was trimmed by 0 bases and the J gene end by 5 bases; junction bases not matched to a gene: 3. Germline loops: CDR1 WSHSY, CDR2 SAAADI. DNA for the CDR3: TGCGCCAGCAGTGAGTCAGGGGGCGATTATGGCTACACCTTC. This codes for CASSESGGDYGYTF.

This clone was recorded at least ten times. The rearrangement uses TRBV19 and TRBJ1-5, with D unresolved. CDR1 LNHDA and CDR2 SQIVND come from the germline V gene (reference sequence). V was cut by 7 bases and J by 4 bases, with 11 bases left in between. CDR3 size: 13 residues. This chain's CDR3 is CASTLGSNQPQHF. As DNA, the CDR3 is TGTGCCAGTACTCTCGGGTCAAATCAGCCCCAGCATTTT.

This clone has a count of ten or more. The chain is built from TRBV6-6 and TRBJ2-7, with 11 bases lining up with TRBD2. V was pared by 2 bases and J by 6 bases, with 6 bases of the junction left unmatched. This CDR3 has 15 residues. Per the germline V gene, CDR1 is MNHNY and CDR2 is SVGAGI (reference sequence). The CDR3 DNA follows: TGTGCCAGCAGTTACATAGCGGGAGGGGAGGTCGAGCAGTACGTC. Protein product: CASSYIAGGEVEQYV.